This entry features one T cell receptor (beta chain) sequence. The V segment lost 4 bases and the J segment 3 bases; nucleotides outside the gene matches: 3. CDR1 is SGHRS and CDR2 is YFSETQ in the germline V gene. The CDR3 length is 15 residues. The data were obtained in a study of blood T cell repertoires in COVID-19. Study-wide background: Collection of acute and convalescent COVID-19 samples took place in the United States, Italy and Spain.

Sequenced by immunoSEQ multiplex PCR; TCRdb stores in-frame clones only, minus some. This sample has about 280,000 clones, with around 88% found just once. V and J are TRBV5-1 and TRBJ2-7; 14 positions agree with TRBD2. The specimen was peripheral blood. The source is a woman in her 30s who had recovered from COVID-19. The CDR3 reads CASSPGLAGVYEQYF. The CDR3 DNA is TGCGCCAGCAGCCCGGGACTAGCGGGAGTCTACGAGCAGTACTTC.